This T cell receptor (delta chain) stems from a study of gamma-delta chains in newborns, infants, children. About the research overall: Microbial exposure reportedly drives polyclonal innate γδ T cell expansion after birth.

TCRdb reprocessed the reads through CATT. Of thousands of delta-chain clones in the sample, about 5% were seen once. Within the sample, this clone is medium-sized. Germline trimming cut 0 bases from V and 3 bases from J; bases unmatched to any gene: 9. Germline assignment: CDR1 GEAIGNYY and CDR2 EKD. The CDR3 extends over 18 amino acids. The chain links TRDV2 to TRDJ1; 13 bases are shared with TRDD3. The source is a child who was a newborn, infant or young child, either healthy, febrile or measles-vaccinated (not recorded which). The sequenced sample consisted of blood. For the CDR3, the DNA is TGTGCCTGTGACACCCTCCCTACTGGGGGATACGCTTCCGATAAACTCATCTTT. This translates into CACDTLPTGGYASDKLIF.